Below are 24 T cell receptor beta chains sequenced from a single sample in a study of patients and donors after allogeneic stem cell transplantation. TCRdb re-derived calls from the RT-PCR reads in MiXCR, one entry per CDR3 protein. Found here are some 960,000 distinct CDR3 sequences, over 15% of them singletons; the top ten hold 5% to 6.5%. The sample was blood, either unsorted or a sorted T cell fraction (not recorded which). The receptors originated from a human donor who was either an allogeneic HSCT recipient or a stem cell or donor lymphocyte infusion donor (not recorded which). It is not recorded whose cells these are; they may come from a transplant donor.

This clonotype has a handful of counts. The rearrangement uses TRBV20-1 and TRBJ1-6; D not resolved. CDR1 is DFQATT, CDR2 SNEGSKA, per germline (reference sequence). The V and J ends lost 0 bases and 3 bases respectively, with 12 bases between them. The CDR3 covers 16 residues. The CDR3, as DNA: TGCAGTGCTAGAGATCTGGAACACTTCTATAATTCACCCCTCCACTTT. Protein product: CSARDLEHFYNSPLHF.

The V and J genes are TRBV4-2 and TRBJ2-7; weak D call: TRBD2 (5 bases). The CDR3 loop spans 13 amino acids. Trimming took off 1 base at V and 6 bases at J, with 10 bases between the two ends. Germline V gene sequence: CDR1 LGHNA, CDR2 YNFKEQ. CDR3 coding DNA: TGTGCCAGCAGCCAAGGCGGGTACCCCGAGCAGTACTTC. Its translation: CASSQGGYPEQYF.

In DNA, the CDR3 is TGCGCCAGCAGCCCTGATGGACCTATACTCACAAGGGGTGAAAAACTGTTTTTT. It translates to CASSPDGPILTRGEKLFF. This chain connects TRBV5-1 to TRBJ1-4; a possible D gene is TRBD1 (5 bases). Germline V gene lookup returns CDR1 SGHRS and CDR2 YFSETQ. Trimming took 4 bases from V and 7 from J, leaving 26 bases between them. The CDR3 covers 18 residues. Full variable domain (outside the CDR3, taken from reference TRBV5-1 and TRBJ1-4): KAGVTQTPRYLIKTRGQQVTLSCSPISGHRSVSWYQQTPGQGLQFLFEYFSETQRNKGNFPGRFSGRQFSNSRSEMNVSTLELGDSALYLCASSPDGPILTRGEKLFFGSGTQLSVL.

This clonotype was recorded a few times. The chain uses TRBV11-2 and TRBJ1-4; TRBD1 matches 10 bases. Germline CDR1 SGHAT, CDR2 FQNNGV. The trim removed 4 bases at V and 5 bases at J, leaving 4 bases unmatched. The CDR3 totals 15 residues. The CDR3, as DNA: TGTGCCAGCAGCTCGCGGGACAGGGGAAATGAAAAACTGTTTTTT. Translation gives CASSSRDRGNEKLFF.

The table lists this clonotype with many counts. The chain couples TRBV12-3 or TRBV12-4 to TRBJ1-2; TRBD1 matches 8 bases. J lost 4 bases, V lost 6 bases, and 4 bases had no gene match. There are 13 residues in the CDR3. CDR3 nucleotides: TGTGCCAGCAGCCAACAGGGGGGCTATGGCTACACCTTC. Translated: CASSQQGGYGYTF.

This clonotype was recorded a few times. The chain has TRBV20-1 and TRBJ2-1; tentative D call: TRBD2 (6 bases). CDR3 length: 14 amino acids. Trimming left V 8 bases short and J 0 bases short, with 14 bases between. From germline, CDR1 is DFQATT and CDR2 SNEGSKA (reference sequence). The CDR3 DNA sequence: TGCAGTCACGGAGGGACCGCCTCCTACAATGAGCAGTTCTTC. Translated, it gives CSHGGTASYNEQFF.

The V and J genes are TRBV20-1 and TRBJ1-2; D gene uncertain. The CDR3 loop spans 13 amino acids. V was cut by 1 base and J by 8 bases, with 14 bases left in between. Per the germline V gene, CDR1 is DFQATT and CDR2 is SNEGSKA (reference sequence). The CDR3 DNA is TGCAGTGCTAGAGCCTCTCAGGAGAAAGGCTACACCTTC. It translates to CSARASQEKGYTF.

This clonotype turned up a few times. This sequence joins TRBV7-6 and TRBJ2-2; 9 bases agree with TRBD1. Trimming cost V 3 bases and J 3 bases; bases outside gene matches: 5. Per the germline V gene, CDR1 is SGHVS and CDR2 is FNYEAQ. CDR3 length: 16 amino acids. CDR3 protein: CASSLTGTGHTGELFF. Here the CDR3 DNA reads TGTGCCAGCAGCTTGACCGGGACAGGGCACACCGGGGAGCTGTTTTTT.

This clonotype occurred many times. CDR3 bases: TGTGCCACCAGTGACGACAGGGACACTCAGCCCCAGCATTTT. Translated, it gives CATSDDRDTQPQHF. The chain employs TRBV24-1 and TRBJ1-5; 7 nucleotides line up with TRBD1. The CDR3 spans 14 residues. Germline trimming cut 4 bases from V and 6 bases from J; bases unmatched to any gene: 5. Germline lookup yields CDR1 KGHDR and CDR2 SFDVKD.

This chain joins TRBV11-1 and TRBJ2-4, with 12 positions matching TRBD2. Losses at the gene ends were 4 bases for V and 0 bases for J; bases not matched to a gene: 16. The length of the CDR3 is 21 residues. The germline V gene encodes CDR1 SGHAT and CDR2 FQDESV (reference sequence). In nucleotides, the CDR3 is TGTGCCAGCAGCTCCCTCGAGACTAGCGGGAGTACCCGTTTAGCCAAAAACATTCAGTACTTC. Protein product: CASSSLETSGSTRLAKNIQYF.

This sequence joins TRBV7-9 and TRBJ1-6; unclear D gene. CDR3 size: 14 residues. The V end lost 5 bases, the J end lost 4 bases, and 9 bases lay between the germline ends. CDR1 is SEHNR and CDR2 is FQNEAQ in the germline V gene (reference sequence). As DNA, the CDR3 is TGTGCCAGCAGCCCGGTGACATATAATTCACCCCTCCACTTT. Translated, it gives CASSPVTYNSPLHF.

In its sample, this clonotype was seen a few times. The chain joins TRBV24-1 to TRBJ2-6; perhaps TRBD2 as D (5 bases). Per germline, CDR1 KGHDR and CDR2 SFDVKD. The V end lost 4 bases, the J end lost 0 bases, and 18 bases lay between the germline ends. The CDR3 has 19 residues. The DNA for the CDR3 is TGTGCCACCAGTGAGAGGGCATCAACGGTCCGCTCTGGGGCCAACGTCCTGACTTTC. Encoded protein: CATSERASTVRSGANVLTF.

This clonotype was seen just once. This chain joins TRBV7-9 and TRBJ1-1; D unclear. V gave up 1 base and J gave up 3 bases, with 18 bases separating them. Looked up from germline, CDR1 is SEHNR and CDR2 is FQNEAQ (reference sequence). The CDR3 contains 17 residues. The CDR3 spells CASSLVPTSGPDTEAFF. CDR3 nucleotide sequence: TGTGCCAGCAGCTTAGTGCCGACAAGCGGTCCGGACACTGAAGCTTTCTTT.

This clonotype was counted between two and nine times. CDR3 nucleotide sequence: TGCAGTGCTAGAGATGGGACTAGCGGGAGGGGGTTGTACTTC. Protein sequence: CSARDGTSGRGLYF. This chain joins TRBV20-1 and TRBJ2-4; TRBD2 agrees at 16 bases. The CDR3 is made up of 14 amino acids. The germline CDR1 and CDR2 sequences are DFQATT and SNEGSKA (reference sequence). J gave up 15 bases and V 0 bases, and 5 bases lay outside the gene matches.

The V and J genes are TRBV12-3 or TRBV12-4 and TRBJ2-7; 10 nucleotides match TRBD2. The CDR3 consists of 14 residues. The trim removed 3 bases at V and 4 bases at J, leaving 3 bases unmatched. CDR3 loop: CASSFGLAVYEQYF. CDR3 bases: TGTGCCAGCAGTTTCGGACTAGCGGTATACGAGCAGTACTTC.

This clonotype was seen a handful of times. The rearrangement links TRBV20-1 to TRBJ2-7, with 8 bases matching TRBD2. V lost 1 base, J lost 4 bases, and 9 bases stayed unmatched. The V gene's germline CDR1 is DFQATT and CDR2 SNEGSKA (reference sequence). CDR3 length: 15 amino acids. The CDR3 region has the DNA TGCAGTGCTAGAGTTTCCGCGGGGGGTGGGTACGAGCAGTACTTC. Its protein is CSARVSAGGGYEQYF.

This chain's CDR3 is CSVEGRDPTDTQYF. The CDR3 coding sequence is TGCAGCGTTGAAGGGCGTGACCCCACAGATACGCAGTATTTT. This rearrangement joins TRBV29-1 to TRBJ2-3; D unclear. The V gene's germline CDR1 is SQVTM and CDR2 ANQGSEA. This CDR3 comprises 14 residues. The V gene lost 1 base and the J gene lost 2 bases, with 10 bases spanning the gap.

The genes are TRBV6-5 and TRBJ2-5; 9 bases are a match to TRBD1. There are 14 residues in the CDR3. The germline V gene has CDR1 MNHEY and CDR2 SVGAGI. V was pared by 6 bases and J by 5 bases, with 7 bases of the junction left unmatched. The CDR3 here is CASSYPGTGETQYF. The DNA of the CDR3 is TGTGCCAGCAGCTACCCCGGGACAGGGGAGACCCAGTACTTC.

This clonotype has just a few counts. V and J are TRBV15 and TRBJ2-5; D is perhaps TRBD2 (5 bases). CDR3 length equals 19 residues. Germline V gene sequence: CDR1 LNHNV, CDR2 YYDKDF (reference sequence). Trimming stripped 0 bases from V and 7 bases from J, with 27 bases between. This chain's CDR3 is CATSRDWVVQAVREGTQYF. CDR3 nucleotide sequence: TGTGCCACCAGCAGAGATTGGGTAGTGCAAGCGGTACGAGAAGGGACCCAGTACTTC.

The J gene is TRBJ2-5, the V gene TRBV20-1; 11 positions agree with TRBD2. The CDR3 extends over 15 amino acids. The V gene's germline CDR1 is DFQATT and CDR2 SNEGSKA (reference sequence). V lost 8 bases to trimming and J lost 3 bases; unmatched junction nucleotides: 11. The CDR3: CSLKSSGGSKETQYF. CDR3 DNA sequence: TGCAGTCTTAAGTCTAGCGGGGGGTCCAAAGAGACCCAGTACTTC.

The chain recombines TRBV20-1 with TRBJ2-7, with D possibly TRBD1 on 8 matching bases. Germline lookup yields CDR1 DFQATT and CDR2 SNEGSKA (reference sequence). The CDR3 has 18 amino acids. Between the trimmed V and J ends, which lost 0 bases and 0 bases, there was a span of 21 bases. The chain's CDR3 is CSARDLGQEGLSSYEQYF. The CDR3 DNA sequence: TGCAGTGCTAGAGATCTGGGACAGGAGGGACTATCCTCCTACGAGCAGTACTTC.

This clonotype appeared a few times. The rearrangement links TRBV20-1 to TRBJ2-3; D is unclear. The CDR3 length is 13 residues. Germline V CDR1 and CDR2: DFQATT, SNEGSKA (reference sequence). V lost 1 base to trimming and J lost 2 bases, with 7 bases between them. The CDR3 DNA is TGCAGTGCTAGAGGTCGCAACACAGATACGCAGTATTTT. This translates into CSARGRNTDTQYF.

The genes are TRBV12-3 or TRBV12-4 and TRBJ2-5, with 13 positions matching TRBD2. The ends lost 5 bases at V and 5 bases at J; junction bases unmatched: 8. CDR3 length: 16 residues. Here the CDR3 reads CASSTPGLAGWETQYF. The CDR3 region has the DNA TGTGCCAGCAGTACCCCGGGACTAGCGGGGTGGGAGACCCAGTACTTC.

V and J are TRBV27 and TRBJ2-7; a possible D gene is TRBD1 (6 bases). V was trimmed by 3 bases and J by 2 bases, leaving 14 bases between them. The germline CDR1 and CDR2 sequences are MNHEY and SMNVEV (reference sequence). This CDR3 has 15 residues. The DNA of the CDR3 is TGTGCCAGCAGTTTGGCCCAGGGGTCAACCTACGAGCAGTACTTC. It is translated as CASSLAQGSTYEQYF.